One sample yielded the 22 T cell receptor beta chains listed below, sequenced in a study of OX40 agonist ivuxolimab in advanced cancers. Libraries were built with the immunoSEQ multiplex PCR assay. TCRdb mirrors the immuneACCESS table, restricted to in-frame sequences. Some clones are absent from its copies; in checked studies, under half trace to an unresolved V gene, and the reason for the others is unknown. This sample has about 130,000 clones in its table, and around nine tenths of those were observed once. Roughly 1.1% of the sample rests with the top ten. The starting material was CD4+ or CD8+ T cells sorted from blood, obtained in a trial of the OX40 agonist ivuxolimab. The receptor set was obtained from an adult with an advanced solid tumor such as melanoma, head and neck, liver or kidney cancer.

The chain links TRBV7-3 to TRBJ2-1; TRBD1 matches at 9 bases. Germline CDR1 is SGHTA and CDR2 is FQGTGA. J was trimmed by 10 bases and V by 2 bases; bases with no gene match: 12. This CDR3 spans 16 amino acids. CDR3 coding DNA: TGTGCCAGCAGCTTAGGCTCGGGACAGGGTATGGGGGAGCAGTTCTTC. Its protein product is CASSLGSGQGMGEQFF.

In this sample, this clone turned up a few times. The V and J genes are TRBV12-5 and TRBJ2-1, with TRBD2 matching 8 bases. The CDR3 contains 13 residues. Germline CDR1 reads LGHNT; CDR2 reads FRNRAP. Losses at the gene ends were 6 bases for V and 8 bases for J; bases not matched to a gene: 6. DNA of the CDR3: TGTGCTAGTGGCAACCGACTAGCGCATGAGCAGTTCTTC. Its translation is CASGNRLAHEQFF.

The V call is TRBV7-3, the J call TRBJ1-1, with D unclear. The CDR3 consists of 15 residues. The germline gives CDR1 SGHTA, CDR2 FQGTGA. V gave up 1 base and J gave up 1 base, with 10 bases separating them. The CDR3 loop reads CASSLIGGSNTEAFF. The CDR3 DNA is TGTGCCAGCAGCTTAATAGGTGGATCGAACACTGAAGCTTTCTTT.

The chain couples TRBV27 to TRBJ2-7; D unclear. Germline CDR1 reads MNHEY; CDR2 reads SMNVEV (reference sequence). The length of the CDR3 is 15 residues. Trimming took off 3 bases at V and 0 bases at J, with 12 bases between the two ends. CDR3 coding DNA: TGTGCCAGCAGTTTTCAAGCGCCTGCCTCCTACGAGCAGTACTTC. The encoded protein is CASSFQAPASYEQYF.

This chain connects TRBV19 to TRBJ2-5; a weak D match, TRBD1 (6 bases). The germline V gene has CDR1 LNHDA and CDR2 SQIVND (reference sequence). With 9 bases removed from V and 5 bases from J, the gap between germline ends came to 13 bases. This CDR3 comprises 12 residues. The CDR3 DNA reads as TGTGCCAGCCAGGGGCTATCGGAGACCCAGTACTTC. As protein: CASQGLSETQYF.

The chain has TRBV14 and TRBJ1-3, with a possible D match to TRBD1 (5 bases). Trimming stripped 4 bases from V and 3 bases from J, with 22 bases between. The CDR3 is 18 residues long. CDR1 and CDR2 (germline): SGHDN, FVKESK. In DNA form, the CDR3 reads TGTGCCAGCAGCCGCAATTTCGGGACGTCGGAGGGTGGAAACACCATATATTTT. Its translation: CASSRNFGTSEGGNTIYF.

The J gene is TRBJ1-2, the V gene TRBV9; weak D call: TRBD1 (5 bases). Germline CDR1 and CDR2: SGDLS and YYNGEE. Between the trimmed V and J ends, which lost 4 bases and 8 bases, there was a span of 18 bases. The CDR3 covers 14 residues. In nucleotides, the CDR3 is TGTGCCAGCAGCCTTGAGGGGTCCCCCGCCGGCTACACCTTC. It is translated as CASSLEGSPAGYTF.

CDR3 residues: CATQTRSGELFF. CDR3 nucleotides: TGTGCCACCCAAACCAGATCCGGGGAGCTGTTTTTT. The V gene is TRBV10-3, the J gene TRBJ2-2; D is uncertain. CDR3 length equals 12 residues. The ends were cut back, 10 bases at V and 6 bases at J, with 12 bases in the middle. CDR1 is ENHRY, CDR2 SYGVKD, per germline.

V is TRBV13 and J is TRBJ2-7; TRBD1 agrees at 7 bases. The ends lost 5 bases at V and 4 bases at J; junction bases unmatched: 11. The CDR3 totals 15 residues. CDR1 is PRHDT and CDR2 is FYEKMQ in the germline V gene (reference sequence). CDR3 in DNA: TGTGCCAGCAGCGGAAGCACAGGGGATCCTTACGAGCAGTACTTC. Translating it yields CASSGSTGDPYEQYF.

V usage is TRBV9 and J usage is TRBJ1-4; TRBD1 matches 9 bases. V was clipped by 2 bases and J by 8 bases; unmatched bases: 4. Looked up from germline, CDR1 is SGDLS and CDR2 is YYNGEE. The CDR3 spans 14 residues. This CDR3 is CASSVGQGFEKLFF. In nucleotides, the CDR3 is TGTGCCAGCAGCGTGGGACAGGGTTTCGAAAAACTGTTTTTT.

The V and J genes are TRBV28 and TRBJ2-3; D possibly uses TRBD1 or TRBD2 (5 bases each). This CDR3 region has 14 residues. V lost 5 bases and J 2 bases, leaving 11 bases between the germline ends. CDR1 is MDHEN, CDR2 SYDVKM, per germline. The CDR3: CASSRSGTTDTQYF. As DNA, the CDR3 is TGTGCCAGCAGTCGTTCCGGGACCACAGATACGCAGTATTTT.

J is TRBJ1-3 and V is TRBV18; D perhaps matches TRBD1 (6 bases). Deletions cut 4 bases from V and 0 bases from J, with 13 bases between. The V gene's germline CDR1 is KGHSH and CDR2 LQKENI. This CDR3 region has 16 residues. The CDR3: CASSREDRLSGNTIYF. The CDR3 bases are TGTGCCAGCTCACGGGAAGACAGGCTCTCTGGAAACACCATATATTTT.

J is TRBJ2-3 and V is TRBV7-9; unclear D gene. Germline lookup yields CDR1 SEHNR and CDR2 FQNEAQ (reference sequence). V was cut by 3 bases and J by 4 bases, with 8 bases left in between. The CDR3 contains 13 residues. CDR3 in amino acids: CASSFAGPDTQYF. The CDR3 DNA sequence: TGTGCCAGCAGCTTCGCAGGCCCAGATACGCAGTATTTT.

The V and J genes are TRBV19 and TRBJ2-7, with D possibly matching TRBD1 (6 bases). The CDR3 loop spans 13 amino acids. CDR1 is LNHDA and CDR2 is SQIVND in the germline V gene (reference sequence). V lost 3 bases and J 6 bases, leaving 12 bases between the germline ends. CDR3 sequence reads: CASSILLTGEQYF. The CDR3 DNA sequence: TGTGCCAGTAGTATTCTCTTGACAGGCGAGCAGTACTTC.

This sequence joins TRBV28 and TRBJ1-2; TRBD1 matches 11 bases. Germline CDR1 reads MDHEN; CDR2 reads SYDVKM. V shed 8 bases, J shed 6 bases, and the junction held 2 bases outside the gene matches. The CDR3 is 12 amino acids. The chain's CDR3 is CASRGQGDGYTF. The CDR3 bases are TGTGCCAGCCGGGGACAGGGGGATGGCTACACCTTC.

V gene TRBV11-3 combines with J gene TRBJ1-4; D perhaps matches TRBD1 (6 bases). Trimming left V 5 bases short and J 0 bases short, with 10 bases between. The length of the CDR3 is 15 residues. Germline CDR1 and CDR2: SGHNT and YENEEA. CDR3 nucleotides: TGTGCCAGCAGCCAATGGACAGCAACTAATGAAAAACTGTTTTTT. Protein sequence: CASSQWTATNEKLFF.

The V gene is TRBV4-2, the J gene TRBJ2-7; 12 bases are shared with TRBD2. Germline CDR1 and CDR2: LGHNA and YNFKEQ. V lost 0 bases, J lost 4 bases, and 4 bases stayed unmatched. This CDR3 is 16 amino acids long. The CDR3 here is CASSQDSGLAGYEQYF. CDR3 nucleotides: TGTGCCAGCAGCCAAGATTCCGGACTAGCGGGATACGAGCAGTACTTC.

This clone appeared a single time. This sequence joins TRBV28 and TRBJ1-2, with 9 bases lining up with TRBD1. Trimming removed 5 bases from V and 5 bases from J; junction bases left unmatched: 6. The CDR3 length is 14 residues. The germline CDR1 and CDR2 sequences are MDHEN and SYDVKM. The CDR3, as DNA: TGTGCCAGCAGTAAACAGGGGGCTCGTTATGGCTACACCTTC. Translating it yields CASSKQGARYGYTF.

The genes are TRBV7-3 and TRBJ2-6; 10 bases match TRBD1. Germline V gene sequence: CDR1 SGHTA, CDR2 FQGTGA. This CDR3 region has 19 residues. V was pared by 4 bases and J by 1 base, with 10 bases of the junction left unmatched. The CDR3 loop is CASSYNVMGQGSGANVLTF. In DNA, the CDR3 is TGTGCCAGCAGCTACAACGTAATGGGACAGGGGTCTGGGGCCAACGTCCTGACTTTC.

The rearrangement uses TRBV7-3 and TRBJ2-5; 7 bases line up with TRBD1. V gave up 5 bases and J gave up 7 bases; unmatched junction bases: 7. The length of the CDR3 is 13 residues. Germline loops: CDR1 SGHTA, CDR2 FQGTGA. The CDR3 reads CASSTNSGGTQYF. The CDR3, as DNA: TGTGCCAGCAGCACAAACTCAGGGGGGACCCAGTACTTC.

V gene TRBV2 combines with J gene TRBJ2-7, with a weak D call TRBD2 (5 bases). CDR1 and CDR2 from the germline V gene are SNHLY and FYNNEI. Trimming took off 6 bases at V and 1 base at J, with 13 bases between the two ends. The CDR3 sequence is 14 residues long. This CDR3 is CASRTGYESYEQYF. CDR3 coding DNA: TGTGCCAGCAGAACGGGGTATGAGTCCTACGAGCAGTACTTC. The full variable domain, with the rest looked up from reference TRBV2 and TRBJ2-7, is EPEVTQTPSHQVTQMGQEVILRCVPISNHLYFYWYRQILGQKVEFLVSFYNNEISEKSEIFDDQFSVERPDGSNFTLKIRSTKLEDSAMYFCASRTGYESYEQYFGPGTRLTVT.

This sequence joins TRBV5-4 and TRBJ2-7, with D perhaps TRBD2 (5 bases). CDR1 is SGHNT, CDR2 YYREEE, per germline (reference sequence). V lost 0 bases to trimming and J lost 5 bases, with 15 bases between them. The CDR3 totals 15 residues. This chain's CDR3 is CASSLGGGLTDEQYF. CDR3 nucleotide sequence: TGTGCCAGCAGCTTGGGCGGCGGACTTACTGACGAGCAGTACTTC.